The 19 T cell receptor beta chains presented below share a single source sample, sequenced in a study of identical twins. TCRdb used MiXCR to reprocess the 5' RACE reads, holding one entry per CDR3 protein. The table records a few hundred thousand distinct CDR3 sequences, approximately 9.6% of them present only once. This sample was shared with a second study, whose subject was yellow fever vaccine responses in identical twins.

Source material: PBMCs. The source is a woman in her late teens or twenties in good health.

The chain joins TRBV28 to TRBJ2-6, with no clear D. Trimming left V 4 bases short and J 4 bases short, with 14 bases between. This CDR3 comprises 16 residues. Looked up from germline, CDR1 is MDHEN and CDR2 is SYDVKM. CDR3 loop: CASSYSGILGANVLTF. CDR3 coding DNA: TGTGCCAGCAGTTACAGTGGCATTCTGGGGGCCAACGTCCTGACTTTC. The full variable domain, in which reference TRBV28 and TRBJ2-6 provide the parts outside the CDR3, is DVKVTQSSRYLVKRTGEKVFLECVQDMDHENMFWYRQDPGLGLRLIYFSYDVKMKEKGDIPEGYSVSREKKERFSLILESASTNQTSMYLCASSYSGILGANVLTFGAGSRLTVL.

This clonotype was recorded many times. The V gene is TRBV5-1, the J gene TRBJ1-5; D is possibly TRBD1 (5 bases). Trimming removed 0 bases at V and 6 bases at J, with 7 bases between. The germline V gene encodes CDR1 SGHRS and CDR2 YFSETQ. This CDR3 region has 13 residues. The CDR3 bases are TGCGCCAGCAGCTTGGTGGGGCTTCAGCCCCAGCATTTT. Protein product: CASSLVGLQPQHF.

This clonotype was detected a few times. The chain is built from TRBV5-1 and TRBJ1-6; D call uncertain. The CDR3 has 16 amino acids. The ends were cut back, 0 bases at V and 8 bases at J, with 15 bases in the middle. CDR1 SGHRS and CDR2 YFSETQ come from the germline V gene. The CDR3 DNA follows: TGCGCCAGCAGCTTGGGGGCAGTTAGTCTTGATTCACCCCTCCACTTT. It translates to CASSLGAVSLDSPLHF.

This clonotype has at least ten counts. This chain connects TRBV5-1 to TRBJ1-1; 9 bases are a match to TRBD1. This CDR3 is 14 amino acids long. Germline V gene sequence: CDR1 SGHRS, CDR2 YFSETQ. V gave up 4 bases and J gave up 3 bases; unmatched junction bases: 4. Written as DNA, the CDR3 is TGCGCCAGCAGCCGACAGGGGGTGGACACTGAAGCTTTCTTT. Translation gives CASSRQGVDTEAFF.

At least ten counts were recorded for this clonotype. The rearrangement links TRBV10-3 to TRBJ2-3, with D unclear. The CDR3 length is 14 residues. Germline CDR1 and CDR2: ENHRY and SYGVKD. Trimming removed 10 bases at V and 0 bases at J, with 14 bases between. The CDR3 protein is CATTSQTSTDTQYF. The CDR3 DNA follows: TGTGCCACGACATCACAGACTAGCACAGATACGCAGTATTTT.

This clonotype was seen a few times. The chain recombines TRBV7-6 with TRBJ2-7; 12 bases match TRBD2. J was trimmed by 5 bases and V by 4 bases; bases with no gene match: 12. Germline V lookup: CDR1 SGHVS, CDR2 FNYEAQ. This CDR3 is 17 amino acids long. The CDR3 DNA sequence: TGTGCCAGCAGCTATTATTCTAGCGGGAGGGCCAATGACGAGCAGTACTTC. Translation gives CASSYYSSGRANDEQYF. Combining the CDR3 with reference TRBV7-6 and TRBJ2-7 gives the whole variable domain GAGVSQSPRYKVTKRGQDVALRCDPISGHVSLYWYRQALGQGPEFLTYFNYEAQQDKSGLPNDRFSAERPEGSISTLTIQRTEQRDSAMYRCASSYYSSGRANDEQYFGPGTRLTVT.

In its sample, this clonotype was seen many times. The chain combines TRBV12-3 or TRBV12-4 with TRBJ2-2, with TRBD1 identical over 7 bases. Trimming took 5 bases from V and 4 from J; bases not matched to a gene: 10. CDR3 length equals 16 residues. The CDR3 region has the DNA TGTGCCAGCAGTCTCCGGACAGGCTCTTCCACCGGGGAGCTGTTTTTT. Translating gives CASSLRTGSSTGELFF.

In this sample, this clonotype turned up a few times. V is TRBV29-1 and J is TRBJ2-3, with a possible D match to TRBD2 (6 bases). The V gene lost 2 bases and the J gene lost 1 base, with 13 bases spanning the gap. The CDR3 sequence is 15 residues long. Germline-derived CDR1 and CDR2 are SQVTM and ANQGSEA. The CDR3 nucleotides read TGCAGCGTTGAACCTAGCCAGCGGGGCACAGATACGCAGTATTTT. Translated: CSVEPSQRGTDTQYF.

This clonotype was recorded a few times. The chain joins TRBV28 to TRBJ2-3; D might be TRBD2 (6 bases). The CDR3 runs 15 residues. Germline CDR1 reads MDHEN; CDR2 reads SYDVKM. V was trimmed by 4 bases and J by 0 bases, leaving 11 bases between them. The CDR3 DNA reads as TGTGCCAGCAGTTCGGGGGAGCTCAGCACAGATACGCAGTATTTT. Translating it yields CASSSGELSTDTQYF.

This clonotype has a count of ten or more. This rearrangement joins TRBV12-3 or TRBV12-4 to TRBJ2-7, with D unclear. Trimming stripped 4 bases from V and 5 bases from J, with 12 bases between. The CDR3 is 13 residues long. CDR3 bases: TGTGCCAGCAGTTGGAAGGGTTCGGACGAGCAGTACTTC. This sequence encodes CASSWKGSDEQYF.

The chain joins TRBV6-5 to TRBJ2-7, with D uncertain. The germline V gene has CDR1 MNHEY and CDR2 SVGAGI. The CDR3 spans 12 residues. The V gene lost 4 bases and the J gene lost 6 bases, with 10 bases spanning the gap. The CDR3: CASSSAGSEQYF. In DNA form, the CDR3 reads TGTGCCAGCAGTTCTGCAGGTAGCGAGCAGTACTTC.

The chain has TRBV9 and TRBJ1-2; TRBD1 agrees at 7 bases. Looked up from germline, CDR1 is SGDLS and CDR2 is YYNGEE. This CDR3 is 15 amino acids long. V lost 0 bases and J lost 7; bases outside the gene matches: 9. CDR3 protein: CASSVDQTGLAGYTF. CDR3 DNA: TGTGCCAGCAGCGTAGACCAGACAGGGTTGGCTGGCTACACCTTC.

This clonotype was counted at least ten times. This chain connects TRBV24-1 to TRBJ2-4, with 7 bases lining up with TRBD1. This CDR3 has 15 residues. The germline CDR1 and CDR2 sequences are KGHDR and SFDVKD. V lost 12 bases, J lost 0 bases, and 10 bases stayed unmatched. The DNA of the CDR3 is TGTGCCGCCGGACAGGAGCTTATAGCCAAAAACATTCAGTACTTC. Protein product: CAAGQELIAKNIQYF.

This clonotype turned up a few times. This chain uses TRBV27 with TRBJ2-7, with TRBD1 as a possible D gene (6 bases). CDR3 length: 14 residues. V shed 6 bases and J shed 3 bases, with 15 bases lying between them. The germline CDR1 and CDR2 sequences are MNHEY and SMNVEV (reference sequence). CDR3 bases: TGTGCCAGCAGACGAAGTGGACAGAACTACGAGCAGTACTTC. Residues: CASRRSGQNYEQYF.

Only a few counts were recorded for this clonotype. This sequence joins TRBV7-9 and TRBJ2-1; D not certain. The ends were cut back, 3 bases at V and 3 bases at J, with 6 bases in the middle. CDR1 SEHNR and CDR2 FQNEAQ come from the germline V gene (reference sequence). This CDR3 has 13 residues. CDR3 sequence: CASSFLVYNEQFF. The CDR3 region has the DNA TGTGCCAGCAGCTTCCTGGTCTACAATGAGCAGTTCTTC.

This clonotype showed up just a few times. This chain joins TRBV20-1 and TRBJ2-2; 7 bases are a match to TRBD1. This CDR3 has 14 residues. Germline CDR1 DFQATT, CDR2 SNEGSKA (reference sequence). Unmatched junction bases numbered 6, after V lost 6 bases and J lost 2 bases. CDR3 loop: CSALGDSNTGELFF. As DNA, the CDR3 is TGCAGTGCCCTCGGGGACAGTAACACCGGGGAGCTGTTTTTT.

This chain connects TRBV20-1 to TRBJ2-7; 16 bases map to TRBD2. Germline-derived CDR1 and CDR2 are DFQATT and SNEGSKA (reference sequence). CDR3 length: 17 amino acids. V lost 0 bases, J lost 3 bases, and 5 bases stayed unmatched. The CDR3 spells CSARERGLAGGNYEQYF. The CDR3 nucleotides are TGCAGTGCTAGAGAAAGGGGACTAGCGGGAGGGAACTACGAGCAGTACTTC.

This clonotype was observed a few times. The chain has TRBV25-1 and TRBJ2-7; TRBD1 is a possible D gene (5 bases). The CDR3 loop spans 13 amino acids. V was pared by 5 bases and J by 3 bases, with 11 bases between. CDR1 and CDR2 from the germline V gene are MGHDK and SYGVNS. CDR3 in DNA: TGTGCCAGCAGTCCCGCAGGGTACTACGAGCAGTACTTC. This gives the protein CASSPAGYYEQYF.

This clonotype was seen only once. At one boundary the junction diverges from the germline segment, which might be a read error. The J gene is TRBJ2-1, the V gene TRBV12-3 or TRBV12-4; 14 bases agree with TRBD2. This CDR3 region has 18 residues. CDR3 loop: CTSSSGTSGRGPYNEQFF. The CDR3 bases are TGTACCAGCAGTTCCGGGACTAGCGGGAGAGGACCCTACAATGAGCAGTTCTTC.